This T cell receptor beta chain was identified in a study of regulatory T cells in long-lasting Graves disease. As for this clonotype: A junction end diverges from the germline sequence, so it may reflect a read error.

This CDR3 has 15 residues. Germline V lookup: CDR1 MNHEY, CDR2 SMNVEV (reference sequence). TCR beta libraries were built with iRepertoire HTBI primers and Arm-PCR of CDR3 regions. TCRdb fed the multiplex PCR reads into MiXCR, producing one record per CDR3 protein. The data contain 550,000 to 600,000 distinct CDR3 sequences, roughly 16% of them singletons. Time point defined: newly diagnosed GD, antithyroid drugs for less than 3 months. Researchers made the TCR library from RNA that was extracted from PBMCs. Another study also made use of these data, one on T cells in Graves' hyperthyroidism and ophthalmopathy. That work states: Using the HTBI primer set, a first-round RT-PCR was run on the TCR CDR3.

The sequence was obtained from a man younger than 30 with Graves disease. This sample comprised peripheral blood mononuclear cells (PBMCs), obtained at new diagnosis, from a patient treated with antithyroid drugs. The chain joins TRBV27 to TRBJ1-5; TRBD1 might be the D (5 bases). The CDR3 DNA is TGTGCCAGCAGCTTATCGGGGCTGGACAATCAGCCCCAGCATTTT. Protein sequence: CASSLSGLDNQPQHF.